This section outlines one T cell receptor beta chain sequence together with its context. Its antigen is currently unknown. CDR1 and CDR2 from the germline V gene are LGHNA and YNFKEQ. The CDR3 is made up of 14 amino acids. After removal of 0 bases from V and 5 bases from J, the junction contained 1 base not matched to a gene. The data were obtained in a study of human T cells and chemical hapten exposure. Study-level points and caveats: Relative to controls, expanded TCRs formed significantly more large CDR3 similarity clusters.

The library labeled individual cDNA molecules by adding unique molecular identifiers to them. TCRdb analysed the RACE reads with MiXCR anew, one entry per CDR3 protein. This sample has about 160,000 distinct CDR3 sequences, with 25% to 35% found just once. Sample time point: patch test 3, about 24 weeks after DPC sensitization. Treatment indicated: therapeutic diphenylcyclopropenone sensitization with weekly scalp DPC. Blood sampling occurred before each patch-test application. Researchers extracted total RNA from unfractionated whole blood. Sequencing was performed on whole blood, taken in connection with sensitization to the hapten diphenylcyclopropenone (DPC). The chain links TRBV4-2 to TRBJ2-5; 9 bases match TRBD2. This receptor was obtained from a woman younger than 35 with alopecia areata. Some clones in this sample may be carry-over from other donors' samples. The CDR3 nucleotides read TGTGCCAGCAGCCAAGATAGCGGGAGTGAGACCCAGTACTTC. This gives the protein CASSQDSGSETQYF.